These T cell receptor beta chains were read from a single sample in a study of T cells in Graves' hyperthyroidism and ophthalmopathy. TCRdb re-called the multiplex PCR reads through MiXCR, storing one row per CDR3 protein. The table includes 550,000 to 700,000 distinct CDR3 sequences, 35% to 55% detected once. The specimen sequenced was peripheral blood or thyroid tissue (not recorded which). Source of these receptors: an adult woman with Graves' disease, either hyperthyroidism or ophthalmopathy (not recorded which). Each CDR3 is given with its conserved first and last residue. Fields, in order: J gene, V gene, clone size, D gene, CDR3 DNA, CDR3 protein. A D gene is named only where the DNA matches it firmly. Part of the rows lack a size; the others show once, few, many or a class for expanded clones.

j_call: TRBJ1-6
v_call: TRBV7-9
clone_size: .
d_call: TRBD1
cdr3_nt: TGTGCCAGCAGCTTCCCCCAGGGGGACTCACCCCTCCACTTT
cdr3_aa: CASSFPQGDSPLHF

j_call: TRBJ1-2
v_call: TRBV10-3
clone_size: .
d_call: TRBD1
cdr3_nt: TGTGCCATCAGTGAGAATGGACGGGACAGCTACTATGGCTACACCTTC
cdr3_aa: CAISENGRDSYYGYTF

j_call: TRBJ1-1
v_call: TRBV19
clone_size: .
d_call: TRBD1
cdr3_nt: TGTGCCAGTACCCGGACAGGGGGGTGGACTGAAGCTTTCTTT
cdr3_aa: CASTRTGGWTEAFF

j_call: TRBJ2-5
v_call: TRBV7-9
clone_size: many
d_call: TRBD1
cdr3_nt: TGTGCCAGCATCTCTTACGCCTGGGACAGGGTAGTGGAGACCCAGTACTTC
cdr3_aa: CASISYAWDRVVETQYF

j_call: TRBJ2-2
v_call: TRBV12-3/TRBV12-4
clone_size: many
d_call: TRBD2
cdr3_nt: TGTGCCAGCAGTTGGACTGGGGGGGGAGAGAACACCGGGGAGCTGTTTTTT
cdr3_aa: CASSWTGGGENTGELFF

j_call: TRBJ1-6
v_call: TRBV6-5
clone_size: many
d_call: .
cdr3_nt: TGTGCCAGCAGTCTGACCTCGACCCTGAGCTCACCCCTCCACTTT
cdr3_aa: CASSLTSTLSSPLHF

j_call: TRBJ2-1
v_call: TRBV29-1
clone_size: .
d_call: .
cdr3_nt: TGCAGCGTTGAAGGGGGTCCGAGCTCCTACAATGAGCAGTTCTTC
cdr3_aa: CSVEGGPSSYNEQFF

j_call: TRBJ1-4
v_call: TRBV10-2
clone_size: many
d_call: .
cdr3_nt: TGCGCCAGCAGGGGAAGGGGGAATGAAAAACTGTTTTTT
cdr3_aa: CASRGRGNEKLFF

j_call: TRBJ1-3
v_call: TRBV7-2
clone_size: .
d_call: .
cdr3_nt: TGTGCCAGCAGCCGATACATTACGACCATATATTTT
cdr3_aa: CASSRYITTIYF

j_call: TRBJ2-2
v_call: TRBV20-1
clone_size: .
d_call: TRBD2
cdr3_nt: TGCAGCGAGCGGGAGAACACCGGGGAGCTGTTTTTT
cdr3_aa: CSERENTGELFF

j_call: TRBJ2-2
v_call: TRBV20-1
clone_size: .
d_call: TRBD2
cdr3_nt: TGCAGTGCCCCTAGACTAGCGGGAGTAGGGACCGGGGAGCTGTTTTTT
cdr3_aa: CSAPRLAGVGTGELFF

j_call: TRBJ1-3
v_call: TRBV29-1
clone_size: once
d_call: .
cdr3_nt: TGCAGCGCTCAGGGATCTGCGGGAAACACCATATATTTT
cdr3_aa: CSAQGSAGNTIYF

j_call: TRBJ2-1
v_call: TRBV12-3/TRBV12-4
clone_size: .
d_call: .
cdr3_nt: TGTGCCAGCAGTGTTGACCCAGGAGCCTACAATGAGCAGTTCTTC
cdr3_aa: CASSVDPGAYNEQFF

j_call: TRBJ2-7
v_call: TRBV20-1
clone_size: .
d_call: .
cdr3_nt: TGCAGTGCAAAGACAGGCTCCTACGAGCAGTACTTC
cdr3_aa: CSAKTGSYEQYF

j_call: TRBJ2-6
v_call: TRBV29-1
clone_size: few
d_call: .
cdr3_nt: TGCAGCGTTGCCGGCCAGCGTAGCTCTGGGGCCAACGTCCTGACTTTC
cdr3_aa: CSVAGQRSSGANVLTF

j_call: TRBJ1-6
v_call: TRBV2
clone_size: once
d_call: .
cdr3_nt: TGTGCCAGCAGTGCCCGACAGTCTAATTCACCCCTCCACTTT
cdr3_aa: CASSARQSNSPLHF

j_call: TRBJ2-7
v_call: TRBV7-9
clone_size: .
d_call: TRBD1
cdr3_nt: TGTGCCAGCAGCTCTGGACAGGGAGGGTACTTC
cdr3_aa: CASSSGQGGYF

j_call: TRBJ1-5
v_call: TRBV6-1
clone_size: once
d_call: .
cdr3_nt: TGTGCCATCAGTGAAGCTACCGGGACGGAGAGCAATCAGCCCCAGCATTTT
cdr3_aa: CAISEATGTESNQPQHF

j_call: TRBJ1-6
v_call: TRBV7-9
clone_size: many
d_call: .
cdr3_nt: TGTGCCAGCAGCTTAGATCGGGACCCGAGCTCCTATAATTCACCCCTCCACTTT
cdr3_aa: CASSLDRDPSSYNSPLHF

j_call: TRBJ1-1
v_call: TRBV5-1
clone_size: few
d_call: .
cdr3_nt: TGCGCCAGCAGCCTCCTCATTGGATGGCCGTCCCTTAAAGGGGGCACTGAAGCTTTCTTT
cdr3_aa: CASSLLIGWPSLKGGTEAFF

j_call: TRBJ1-3
v_call: TRBV29-1
clone_size: many
d_call: .
cdr3_nt: TGCAGCGTGGAAAGGGGGGCTGGTGGAAACACCATATATTTT
cdr3_aa: CSVERGAGGNTIYF

j_call: TRBJ2-7
v_call: TRBV29-1
clone_size: .
d_call: TRBD1
cdr3_nt: TGCAGCGTTGAAGGATCGACAGGGAAAATGAGCTCCTACGAGCAGTACTTC
cdr3_aa: CSVEGSTGKMSSYEQYF

j_call: TRBJ2-5
v_call: TRBV7-8
clone_size: .
d_call: TRBD2
cdr3_nt: TGTGCCAGCAACTATATAGCGGGGTGGGTAGAGACCCAGTACTTC
cdr3_aa: CASNYIAGWVETQYF

j_call: TRBJ1-2
v_call: TRBV24-1
clone_size: many
d_call: TRBD1
cdr3_nt: TGTGCCACCAGTTCGGGGACAGGCAGCAACTATGGCTACACCTTC
cdr3_aa: CATSSGTGSNYGYTF

j_call: TRBJ2-6
v_call: TRBV27
clone_size: .
d_call: TRBD1
cdr3_nt: TGTGCCAGCAGCCGCGACAGGGGATGGTTCTCTGGGGCCAACGTCCTGACTTTC
cdr3_aa: CASSRDRGWFSGANVLTF

j_call: TRBJ1-5
v_call: TRBV19
clone_size: few
d_call: .
cdr3_nt: TGTGCCAGTAGTACAGATCTACCGGGACGGAAATACTATAGCAATCAGCCCCAGCATTTT
cdr3_aa: CASSTDLPGRKYYSNQPQHF

j_call: TRBJ1-1
v_call: TRBV12-3/TRBV12-4
clone_size: many
d_call: .
cdr3_nt: TGTGCCAGCAGTACCAAACAGAGGAACACTGAAGCTTTCTTT
cdr3_aa: CASSTKQRNTEAFF

j_call: TRBJ1-5
v_call: TRBV9
clone_size: .
d_call: .
cdr3_nt: TGTGCCAGCAGCCTGGGAAGCGGCGATCAGCCCCAGCATTTT
cdr3_aa: CASSLGSGDQPQHF

j_call: TRBJ2-2
v_call: TRBV7-9
clone_size: many
d_call: .
cdr3_nt: TGTGCCAGCAGCCCCCCCCTTGGGCGATCGAACACCGGGGAGCTGTTTTTT
cdr3_aa: CASSPPLGRSNTGELFF

j_call: TRBJ1-2
v_call: TRBV10-3
clone_size: many
d_call: TRBD1
cdr3_nt: TGTGCCACCAGGGGGGGAGGGGATTTTGGTGGCTACACCTTC
cdr3_aa: CATRGGGDFGGYTF

j_call: TRBJ1-2
v_call: TRBV6-5
clone_size: few
d_call: .
cdr3_nt: TGTGCCAGCAGTTACTCAGGCGTGGGGGCGCAAGGCTACACCTTC
cdr3_aa: CASSYSGVGAQGYTF

j_call: TRBJ1-5
v_call: TRBV29-1
clone_size: many
d_call: .
cdr3_nt: TGCAGACCGCTGTGGACAGCTTCTCCTCAGCCCCAGCATTTT
cdr3_aa: CRPLWTASPQPQHF

j_call: TRBJ1-4
v_call: TRBV11-2
clone_size: .
d_call: .
cdr3_nt: TGTGCCAGCAGTTACTCGTGGGGGGGGGCTAATGAAAAACTGTTTTTT
cdr3_aa: CASSYSWGGANEKLFF

j_call: TRBJ1-2
v_call: TRBV6-5
clone_size: .
d_call: .
cdr3_nt: TGTGCCAGCAGTGATACAGGCGCGCTAGATGGCTACACCTTC
cdr3_aa: CASSDTGALDGYTF

j_call: TRBJ1-3
v_call: TRBV6-1
clone_size: .
d_call: .
cdr3_nt: TGTGCCAGCAGTGAGGGTCTAGAGGACACCATATATTTT
cdr3_aa: CASSEGLEDTIYF

j_call: TRBJ2-6
v_call: TRBV19
clone_size: .
d_call: .
cdr3_nt: TGTGCCAGTAGTGCTTGGGAGTCCGGGGCCAACGTCCTGACTTTC
cdr3_aa: CASSAWESGANVLTF

j_call: TRBJ1-6
v_call: TRBV7-3
clone_size: .
d_call: .
cdr3_nt: TGTGCCAGCAGCTTTATAAATTCACCCCTCCACTTT
cdr3_aa: CASSFINSPLHF

j_call: TRBJ2-2
v_call: TRBV5-1
clone_size: many
d_call: .
cdr3_nt: TGCGCCAGCAGCTTTTTGGGAGGCACCGGGGAGCTGTTTTTT
cdr3_aa: CASSFLGGTGELFF

j_call: TRBJ1-5
v_call: TRBV7-9
clone_size: many
d_call: .
cdr3_nt: TGTGCCAGCAGCTTCGGCCCCTATCAGCCCCAGCATTTT
cdr3_aa: CASSFGPYQPQHF

j_call: TRBJ1-1
v_call: TRBV11-2
clone_size: .
d_call: TRBD1
cdr3_nt: TGTGCCAGCAGCGTCTCAGGGGGCAACACTGAAGCTTTCTTT
cdr3_aa: CASSVSGGNTEAFF

j_call: TRBJ2-2
v_call: TRBV10-3
clone_size: few
d_call: .
cdr3_nt: TGTGCCTCCCAATCGGGTATCTATGCCGGGGAGCTGTTTTTT
cdr3_aa: CASQSGIYAGELFF

j_call: TRBJ1-4
v_call: TRBV5-1
clone_size: .
d_call: TRBD1
cdr3_nt: TGCGCCAGCAGCTTGAAGGACAGGAATGAAAAACTGTTTTTT
cdr3_aa: CASSLKDRNEKLFF

j_call: TRBJ1-2
v_call: TRBV19
clone_size: many
d_call: TRBD1
cdr3_nt: TGTGCCAGTAGTACCATCGGGACAGGAAACTATGGCTACACCTTC
cdr3_aa: CASSTIGTGNYGYTF